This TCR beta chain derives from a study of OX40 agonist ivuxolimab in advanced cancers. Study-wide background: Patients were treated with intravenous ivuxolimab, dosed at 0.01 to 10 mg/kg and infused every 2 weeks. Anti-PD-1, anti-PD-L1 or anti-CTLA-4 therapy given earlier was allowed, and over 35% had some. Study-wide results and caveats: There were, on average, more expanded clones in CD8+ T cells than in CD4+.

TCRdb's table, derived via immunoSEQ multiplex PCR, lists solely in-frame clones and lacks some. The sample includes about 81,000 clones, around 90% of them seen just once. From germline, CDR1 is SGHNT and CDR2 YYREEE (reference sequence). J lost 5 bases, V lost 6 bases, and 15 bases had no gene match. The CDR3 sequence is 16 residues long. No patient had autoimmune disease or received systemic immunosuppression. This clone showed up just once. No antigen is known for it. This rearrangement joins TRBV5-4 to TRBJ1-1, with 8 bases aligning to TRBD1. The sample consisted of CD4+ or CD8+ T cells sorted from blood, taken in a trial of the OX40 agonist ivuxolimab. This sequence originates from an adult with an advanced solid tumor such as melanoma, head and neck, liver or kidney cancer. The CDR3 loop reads CASTSQGAAVRTEAFF. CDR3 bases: TGTGCCAGCACGTCTCAGGGGGCAGCGGTACGGACTGAAGCTTTCTTT.